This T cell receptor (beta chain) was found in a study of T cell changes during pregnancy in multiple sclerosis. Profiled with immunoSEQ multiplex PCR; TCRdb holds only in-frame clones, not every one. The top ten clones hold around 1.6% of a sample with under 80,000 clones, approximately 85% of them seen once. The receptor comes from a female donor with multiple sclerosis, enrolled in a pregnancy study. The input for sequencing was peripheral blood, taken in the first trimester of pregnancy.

The CDR3 DNA sequence: TGTGCCAGCAGGACCGGGACAGGAGGCTCCTACGAGCAGTACTTC. Protein sequence: CASRTGTGGSYEQYF. V and J are TRBV28 and TRBJ2-7, with 8 nucleotides matching TRBD1. Germline-derived CDR1 and CDR2 are MDHEN and SYDVKM. Losses at the gene ends were 6 bases for V and 0 bases for J; bases not matched to a gene: 7. The CDR3 runs 15 residues.